Listed below are T cell receptor beta chains from one sample, sequenced in a study of T-cell memory formation after mild COVID-19. From the 5' RACE reads, TCRdb called clonotypes with MiXCR, one entry per CDR3 protein. The table has a few hundred thousand distinct CDR3 sequences, about 20% seen once. The sequencing input was PBMCs or a T cell subset sorted from them (not recorded which). The source of these receptors is an adult woman who had mild COVID-19 (a few samples of this study predate the infection). Cell type and time point are not known. CDR3s leave out the opening cysteine and the closing phenylalanine or tryptophan.

len | j_gene | v_gene | CDR3aa
12 | TRBJ2-3 | TRBV7-2 | ASSPSGKADTQY
12 | TRBJ2-1 | TRBV19 | ASTSSFPGNEQF
11 | TRBJ1-1 | TRBV6-2/TRBV6-3 | ASKINRGTEAF
14 | TRBJ2-7 | TRBV2 | ASSEPSSGRWYEQY
10 | TRBJ1-5 | TRBV6-5 | ASKGSNQPQH
12 | TRBJ2-1 | TRBV7-9 | ASSLSLAANEQF
14 | TRBJ2-1 | TRBV7-6 | ASSLAGPSRGSEQF
13 | TRBJ1-2 | TRBV7-9 | ASSSTPPRDREYT
10 | TRBJ2-5 | TRBV10-3 | AISESAETQY
11 | TRBJ2-1 | TRBV19 | ASSIAGRNEQF
13 | TRBJ2-3 | TRBV4-3 | ASSQGRLSTDTQY
11 | TRBJ2-1 | TRBV29-1 | SVEVLRQNEQF
16 | TRBJ2-5 | TRBV7-2 | ASSLSPSGGSYQETQY
9 | TRBJ2-3 | TRBV7-2 | ASTGTDTQY
11 | TRBJ2-6 | TRBV20-1 | SASHSGANVLT
13 | TRBJ1-5 | TRBV5-4 | ASSLGVDGNQPQH
10 | TRBJ2-3 | TRBV7-2 | ASSSSSGAEY
14 | TRBJ2-2 | TRBV7-8 | ASSLLDGSWAGELF
15 | TRBJ2-3 | TRBV7-6 | ASSLGGGVGLTDTQY
15 | TRBJ2-1 | TRBV7-2 | ASSLVGGQSSYNEQF
14 | TRBJ1-2 | TRBV7-3 | ASSSLQGGRLDGYT
13 | TRBJ2-3 | TRBV27 | ASSLGGGFPDTQY
15 | TRBJ2-1 | TRBV27 | ASSHALNSGGAAEQF
9 | TRBJ2-3 | TRBV30 | AWSPESTQY
14 | TRBJ1-1 | TRBV15 | ATSRVTGAMNTEAF
12 | TRBJ2-7 | TRBV20-1 | SASGTGDSYEQY
11 | TRBJ2-5 | TRBV7-2 | ASSLASDETQY
15 | TRBJ2-7 | TRBV4-2 | ASSQVTGGHIAYEQY
10 | TRBJ2-1 | TRBV7-8 | ASSFNRNEQF
11 | TRBJ1-1 | TRBV20-1 | SATLDRDAEAF
14 | TRBJ2-7 | TRBV15 | ATSRVLGTGSYEQY
13 | TRBJ2-2 | TRBV12-3/TRBV12-4 | ASSLAGPSTGELF
13 | TRBJ1-2 | TRBV20-1 | SARDAGQGAGGYT
12 | TRBJ2-7 | TRBV14 | ASSRPRDSYEQY
13 | TRBJ1-2 | TRBV7-2 | ASNKLTGGNYGYT
13 | TRBJ2-7 | TRBV5-1 | ASSPWTGPSYEQY
12 | TRBJ1-2 | TRBV6-2/TRBV6-3 | ASSTANSQHGYT
13 | TRBJ2-2 | TRBV2 | ASSGTDRVTGELF
13 | TRBJ2-3 | TRBV11-1 | ASSYVGGSTDTQY
14 | TRBJ2-1 | TRBV6-4 | ASSARWERGEGEQF
10 | TRBJ2-5 | TRBV20-1 | SAGRTGETQY